The 32 T cell receptor beta chains listed next were all sequenced from one sample in a study of beta chain features in type 1 diabetes. Whole-study findings and limits: Moderately but significantly shorter TCRB CDR3s were found in Type 1 diabetes patients in all four CD4+ subsets.

Isolated RNA was reverse transcribed in full, so expressed TCRB transcripts were sequenced. Sequenced by immunoSEQ multiplex PCR; TCRdb stores in-frame clones only, minus some. This table has 500,000 to 850,000 clones, around 15% appearing once. No antigen is known for these receptors. Sequencing was carried out using naive CD4+ T cells from blood. These receptor sequences come from a man between 18 and 29 years old with type 1 diabetes.

The chain uses TRBV4-1 and TRBJ1-5, with 9 bases matching TRBD1. With V trimmed by 4 bases and J by 2 bases, 6 bases remained unmatched. CDR1 and CDR2 from the germline V gene are MGHRA and YSYEKL. CDR3 size: 16 residues. The CDR3 sequence: CASSRDRAVGNQPQHF. The CDR3 DNA follows: TGCGCCAGCAGCCGGGACAGGGCCGTCGGCAATCAGCCCCAGCATTTT.

The rearrangement joins TRBV27 to TRBJ2-2; TRBD2 matches at 9 bases. The V gene end was trimmed by 7 bases and the J gene end by 5 bases; junction bases not matched to a gene: 14. CDR3 size: 17 residues. The germline CDR1 and CDR2 sequences are MNHEY and SMNVEV (reference sequence). CDR3 DNA sequence: TGTGCCAGCAATAGAGGCGGGGCGGGGGGGCGAACCGGGGAGCTGTTTTTT. The encoded protein is CASNRGGAGGRTGELFF.

V is TRBV5-1 and J is TRBJ2-7; D gene uncertain. Germline CDR1 is SGHRS and CDR2 is YFSETQ. This CDR3 has 13 residues. V lost 3 bases, J lost 6 bases, and 13 bases lay in between. The CDR3 region is CASSSTAPPEQYF. The CDR3 DNA reads TGCGCCAGCAGCTCGACCGCCCCCCCCGAGCAGTACTTC.

This clone was counted a few times. V is TRBV30 and J is TRBJ1-2; the D gene is possibly TRBD1 (6 bases). Germline CDR1 is GTSNPN and CDR2 is SVGIG (reference sequence). Deletions cut 5 bases from V and 8 bases from J, with 18 bases between. The CDR3 length is 13 residues. The CDR3 region has the DNA TGTGCCTGGCAAGAGCTTCAGGGGTTAGGCTACACCTTC. Translation gives CAWQELQGLGYTF.

This sequence joins TRBV7-9 and TRBJ2-7, with D perhaps assigned TRBD1 or TRBD2 (6 bases each). Trimming removed 0 bases from V and 1 base from J, with 13 bases in between. CDR1 and CDR2 (germline): SEHNR, FQNEAQ (reference sequence). There are 16 residues in the CDR3. For the CDR3, the DNA is TGTGCCAGCAGCTTAGCAGTGGGGGGCGCGTCCTACGAGCAGTACTTC. This codes for CASSLAVGGASYEQYF.

The rearrangement joins TRBV28 to TRBJ2-7; the D gene is possibly TRBD1 (5 bases). V was pared by 7 bases and J by 2 bases, with 18 bases between. CDR3 size: 15 residues. CDR1 and CDR2 (germline): MDHEN, SYDVKM. CDR3 residues: CASINRAQGAYEQYF. CDR3 coding DNA: TGTGCCAGCATCAACCGAGCGCAGGGTGCCTACGAGCAGTACTTC. Full variable domain (rest looked up from reference TRBV28 and TRBJ2-7): DVKVTQSSRYLVKRTGEKVFLECVQDMDHENMFWYRQDPGLGLRLIYFSYDVKMKEKGDIPEGYSVSREKKERFSLILESASTNQTSMYLCASINRAQGAYEQYFGPGTRLTVT.

This clone appeared a few times. This chain uses TRBV6-5 with TRBJ1-1; weak D call: TRBD1 (6 bases). The CDR3 runs to 12 residues. Germline V gives CDR1 MNHEY, CDR2 SVGAGI. V lost 9 bases and J lost 4, with 12 bases in between. CDR3 sequence reads: CASGQSATEAFF. CDR3 DNA sequence: TGTGCCAGTGGACAGTCCGCCACTGAAGCTTTCTTT.

This clone was picked up a small number of times. The V call is TRBV10-3, the J call TRBJ2-7, with 8 positions matching TRBD1. The CDR3 is 14 residues long. In germline, CDR1 is ENHRY, CDR2 SYGVKD. With V trimmed by 6 bases and J by 5 bases, 9 bases remained unmatched. The CDR3 is CAIRQGQGGDEQYF. CDR3 bases: TGTGCCATCAGGCAAGGACAGGGTGGGGACGAGCAGTACTTC.

This chain uses TRBV27 with TRBJ1-1, with unresolved D. The length of the CDR3 is 17 residues. Germline CDR1 and CDR2: MNHEY and SMNVEV (reference sequence). Trimming took 6 bases from V and 6 from J, leaving 26 bases between them. CDR3 sequence (DNA): TGTGCCAGCAGCCAACGATTCTCTGACATAGGCCACGCTGAAGCTTTCTTT. Its translation: CASSQRFSDIGHAEAFF.

The chain recombines TRBV6-6 with TRBJ2-2; possibly TRBD1 or TRBD2 for D (5 bases each). The CDR3 is 14 residues long. Germline lookup yields CDR1 MNHNY and CDR2 SVGAGI (reference sequence). Trimming took 9 bases from V and 0 from J, leaving 11 bases between them. This CDR3 is CASTGTSNTGELFF. CDR3 sequence (DNA): TGTGCCAGTACCGGGACGTCGAACACCGGGGAGCTGTTTTTT.

This clone came up a few times. The rearrangement links TRBV7-2 to TRBJ2-5; 10 positions match TRBD2. With 1 base clipped from V and 5 bases from J, the junction kept 1 base outside the gene matches. CDR3 size: 14 residues. The germline gives CDR1 SGHTA, CDR2 FQGNSA. DNA for the CDR3: TGTGCCAGCAGCTTAGTACTAGCGGGGGAGACCCAGTACTTC. Translation gives CASSLVLAGETQYF.

About this clone itself: The sample has other DNA sequences that encode this CDR3 too. V is TRBV5-1 and J is TRBJ2-2; no firm D call. The CDR3 has 12 residues. V was clipped by 0 bases and J by 7 bases, with 4 bases between them. Germline V gene sequence: CDR1 SGHRS, CDR2 YFSETQ. The CDR3 DNA sequence: TGCGCCAGCAGCTTGGGGGGCGGGGAGCTGTTTTTT. Protein: CASSLGGGELFF.

This CDR3 reads CSARPRLVRPDTQYF. CDR3 sequence (DNA): TGCAGCGCCAGACCGAGACTAGTTAGACCAGATACGCAGTATTTT. The chain uses TRBV29-1 and TRBJ2-3, with a tentative D call TRBD2 (6 bases). The ends were cut back, 7 bases at V and 4 bases at J, with 21 bases in the middle. This CDR3 has 15 amino acids. Germline V gene data show CDR1 as SQVTM and CDR2 as ANQGSEA.

This clone was observed a handful of times. The gene calls are TRBV30 and TRBJ2-1; D remains ambiguous. CDR3 size: 14 residues. CDR1 is GTSNPN, CDR2 SVGIG, per germline (reference sequence). Between the trimmed V and J ends, which lost 3 bases and 6 bases, there was a span of 15 bases. CDR3 protein: CAWSPPPASNEQFF. DNA for the CDR3: TGTGCCTGGAGCCCCCCTCCGGCCTCCAATGAGCAGTTCTTC.

The genes are TRBV5-1 and TRBJ2-7, with 12 bases lining up with TRBD2. The CDR3 totals 20 residues. Germline-derived CDR1 and CDR2 are SGHRS and YFSETQ. Germline trimming cut 2 bases from V and 2 bases from J; bases unmatched to any gene: 17. The CDR3: CASSFTPRHGLAGRTYEQYF. DNA for the CDR3: TGCGCCAGCAGCTTTACCCCTCGCCATGGACTAGCGGGGAGAACCTACGAGCAGTACTTC.

This clone appeared a few times. The CDR3 region has the DNA TGTGCCAGCAGCTTACTTGTAGCCCGGGGGCGGTTCTTC. It is translated as CASSLLVARGRFF. The V call is TRBV7-2, the J call TRBJ2-1, with D perhaps given as TRBD1 or TRBD2 (6 bases each). V was pared by 2 bases and J by 15 bases, with 17 bases between. This CDR3 has 13 residues. Germline lookup yields CDR1 SGHTA and CDR2 FQGNSA.

The chain uses TRBV6-5 and TRBJ2-7; TRBD2 agrees at 14 bases. CDR3 size: 15 residues. V shed 4 bases, J shed 6 bases, and the junction held 5 bases outside the gene matches. Per germline, CDR1 MNHEY and CDR2 SVGAGI. CDR3 residues: CASSFIGTSGSEQYF. CDR3 bases: TGTGCCAGCAGTTTCATCGGGACTAGCGGGAGCGAGCAGTACTTC.

This sequence joins TRBV29-1 and TRBJ2-3; D is possibly TRBD1 or TRBD2 (5 bases each). V gave up 7 bases and J gave up 10 bases, with 15 bases separating them. Germline loops: CDR1 SQVTM, CDR2 ANQGSEA. CDR3 length: 11 amino acids. The CDR3 DNA reads TGCAGCGGCTGGGACCAGCTTGCGCAGTATTTT. Translation: CSGWDQLAQYF.

This rearrangement joins TRBV28 to TRBJ1-1; weak D call: TRBD1 (5 bases). Between the trimmed V and J ends, which lost 5 bases and 1 base, there was a span of 17 bases. Germline lookup yields CDR1 MDHEN and CDR2 SYDVKM. The CDR3 runs 16 residues. The CDR3 loop is CASSPGGILANTEAFF. The CDR3 nucleotides read TGTGCCAGCAGTCCGGGGGGGATTTTGGCGAACACTGAAGCTTTCTTT.

Only a few counts were recorded for this clone. The genes are TRBV10-3 and TRBJ1-1; TRBD1 is a possible D gene (6 bases). Trimming left V 8 bases short and J 1 base short, with 11 bases between. The CDR3 runs 13 residues. Germline CDR1 is ENHRY and CDR2 is SYGVKD. CDR3 protein: CAIRDTTNTEAFF. The CDR3 DNA reads as TGTGCCATCCGGGACACGACGAACACTGAAGCTTTCTTT.

This chain connects TRBV7-2 to TRBJ1-1; D unclear. The V and J ends lost 0 bases and 7 bases respectively, with 12 bases between them. Germline loops: CDR1 SGHTA, CDR2 FQGNSA. The CDR3 totals 14 residues. DNA for the CDR3: TGTGCCAGCAGCTTAGCGCTAAAGGCCAATGAAGCTTTCTTT. Amino acid sequence: CASSLALKANEAFF.

This chain uses TRBV7-8 with TRBJ1-1; 7 bases map to TRBD1. The CDR3 sequence is 16 residues long. Germline loops: CDR1 SGHVS, CDR2 FQNEAQ. V lost 5 bases, J lost 4 bases, and 13 bases stayed unmatched. This CDR3 is CASSLMGTARRTEAFF. The CDR3 nucleotides read TGTGCCAGCAGCCTAATGGGGACAGCTCGTCGCACTGAAGCTTTCTTT.

A few counts support this clone. The gene calls are TRBV30 and TRBJ1-5; D is ambiguous. With 1 base removed from V and 5 bases from J, the gap between germline ends came to 12 bases. Germline CDR1 GTSNPN, CDR2 SVGIG (reference sequence). The CDR3 covers 14 residues. The CDR3 loop reads CAWSGNSGYQPQHF. DNA for the CDR3: TGTGCCTGGAGTGGTAACAGCGGTTATCAGCCCCAGCATTTT.

The rearrangement joins TRBV15 to TRBJ2-7; D remains ambiguous. Germline CDR1 and CDR2: LNHNV and YYDKDF (reference sequence). The CDR3 totals 16 residues. Deletions cut 4 bases from V and 0 bases from J, with 16 bases between. CDR3 amino acids: CATSNQFGESSYEQYF. As DNA, the CDR3 is TGTGCCACCAGCAACCAGTTTGGAGAGAGCTCCTACGAGCAGTACTTC.

This clone showed up just a few times. J is TRBJ2-5 and V is TRBV6-5, with D perhaps TRBD2 (6 bases). The V gene lost 7 bases and the J gene lost 4 bases, with 10 bases spanning the gap. Per the germline V gene, CDR1 is MNHEY and CDR2 is SVGAGI. This CDR3 comprises 12 residues. In DNA, the CDR3 is TGTGCCAGCAAACCAGCGGGAGAGACCCAGTACTTC. Protein product: CASKPAGETQYF.

This clone was seen a few times. The chain joins TRBV7-9 to TRBJ2-5; perhaps D is TRBD1 or TRBD2 (5 bases each). V lost 7 bases to trimming and J lost 4 bases, with 19 bases between them. Germline CDR1 and CDR2: SEHNR and FQNEAQ (reference sequence). The CDR3 is made up of 15 amino acids. For the CDR3, the DNA is TGTGCCAGCACCCGAGGGGTGGGCCGAGGAGAGACCCAGTACTTC. Amino acids: CASTRGVGRGETQYF.

This sequence joins TRBV9 and TRBJ1-2; 7 bases map to TRBD1. The CDR3 covers 15 residues. V shed 0 bases, J shed 4 bases, and the junction held 6 bases outside the gene matches. Germline loops: CDR1 SGDLS, CDR2 YYNGEE. The CDR3 is CASSVDGTVTYGYTF. The CDR3 nucleotides read TGTGCCAGCAGCGTAGACGGGACAGTGACCTATGGCTACACCTTC.

V usage is TRBV29-1 and J usage is TRBJ2-3, with D possibly matching TRBD1 (5 bases). CDR1 and CDR2 (germline): SQVTM, ANQGSEA. Trimming took off 4 bases at V and 6 bases at J, with 20 bases between the two ends. This CDR3 has 15 residues. DNA of the CDR3: TGCAGCGTTGGATTGCAGGGCACGATAGTCGATACGCAGTATTTT. Translating gives CSVGLQGTIVDTQYF.

The gene calls are TRBV15 and TRBJ2-1, with TRBD2 matching over 7 bases. Germline V gives CDR1 LNHNV, CDR2 YYDKDF (reference sequence). The V and J ends lost 0 bases and 2 bases, in that order; junction bases with no gene match: 1. The CDR3 is 15 amino acids. DNA for the CDR3: TGTGCCACCAGCAGAGACGGGGGGACCTACAATGAGCAGTTCTTC. Its translation: CATSRDGGTYNEQFF.

This clone was seen a handful of times. Different DNA sequences within this sample yield the same CDR3. As DNA, the CDR3 is TGTGCCAGCAGCCTACTCTACGAGCAGTACTTC. Translation: CASSLLYEQYF. The rearrangement links TRBV7-9 to TRBJ2-7; D unresolved. Germline assignment: CDR1 SEHNR and CDR2 FQNEAQ (reference sequence). V was clipped by 5 bases and J by 3 bases, with 5 bases between them. The CDR3 sequence is 11 residues long.

This chain uses TRBV18 with TRBJ2-2, with 10 bases lining up with TRBD2. V trimming: 6 bases; J trimming: 1 base; junction bases outside the gene matches: 2. The CDR3 has 15 residues. Germline values: CDR1 KGHSH, CDR2 LQKENI. CDR3 in amino acids: CASSRTSGNTGELFF. CDR3 bases: TGTGCCAGCTCGCGGACTAGCGGGAACACCGGGGAGCTGTTTTTT.

This clone was found a few times. This chain connects TRBV5-6 to TRBJ2-7; 7 bases match TRBD1. The length of the CDR3 is 13 residues. The germline V gene encodes CDR1 SGHDT and CDR2 YYEEEE. J was trimmed by 2 bases and V by 4 bases; bases with no gene match: 3. The CDR3 region has the DNA TGTGCCAGCAGCCGGGACAGCCCCTACGAGCAGTACTTC. This encodes CASSRDSPYEQYF. The full variable domain, its missing parts supplied by reference TRBV5-6 and TRBJ2-7, is DAGVTQSPTHLIKTRGQQVTLRCSPKSGHDTVSWYQQALGQGPQFIFQYYEEEERQRGNFPDRFSGHQFPNYSSELNVNALLLGDSALYLCASSRDSPYEQYFGPGTRLTVT.